This entry lists 25 T cell receptor beta chains sequenced from one sample in a study of brain metastases from non-small cell lung cancer. Clones were read by immunoSEQ multiplex PCR, and TCRdb kept only the in-frame ones, dropping some. Among approximately 1,900 clones listed, approximately 88% were seen once. Sequenced material: tissue from a brain metastasis. These receptors all come from a donor at least 40 years old with non-small cell lung cancer.

This clone turned up a few times. The V call is TRBV5-1, the J call TRBJ1-1; the D is unclear. The CDR3 consists of 15 residues. Germline V lookup: CDR1 SGHRS, CDR2 YFSETQ. Between the trimmed V and J ends, which lost 2 bases and 2 bases, there was a span of 13 bases. The CDR3 here is CASSFFFSANTEAFF. The CDR3 bases are TGCGCCAGCAGCTTCTTCTTTTCGGCCAACACTGAAGCTTTCTTT.

The rearrangement links TRBV28 to TRBJ1-2; 9 bases align to TRBD1. Germline CDR1 and CDR2: MDHEN and SYDVKM. The CDR3 runs to 13 residues. The V and J ends lost 4 bases and 4 bases, in that order; junction bases with no gene match: 1. The CDR3 DNA sequence: TGTGCCAGCAGTTGGGACAGGGTCTATGGCTACACCTTC. This gives the protein CASSWDRVYGYTF.

The chain has TRBV2 and TRBJ1-5; no firm D call. V was cut by 8 bases and J by 3 bases, with 14 bases left in between. The CDR3 spans 14 residues. In germline, CDR1 is SNHLY, CDR2 FYNNEI. In nucleotides, the CDR3 is TGTGCCAGCTCAGTGCGAGTGAACAATCAGCCCCAGCATTTT. Encoded protein: CASSVRVNNQPQHF.

This chain connects TRBV6-5 to TRBJ1-6; weak D call: TRBD1 (6 bases). Germline V gene lookup returns CDR1 MNHEY and CDR2 SVGAGI. V was pared by 2 bases and J by 9 bases, with 14 bases between. The CDR3 extends over 15 amino acids. CDR3 loop: CASSYDRGYFSPLHF. CDR3 DNA sequence: TGTGCCAGCAGTTACGATAGGGGGTACTTTTCACCCCTCCACTTT.

The V and J genes are TRBV20-1 and TRBJ2-5; D is unclear. The V end was cut by 5 bases, the J end by 4 bases, with 8 bases between. The CDR3 loop spans 11 amino acids. Germline V lookup: CDR1 DFQATT, CDR2 SNEGSKA (reference sequence). The CDR3: CSAGLIETQYF. The CDR3 coding sequence is TGCAGTGCTGGGTTAATAGAGACCCAGTACTTC.

The chain uses TRBV5-4 and TRBJ1-4; 11 nucleotides match TRBD1. The V and J ends lost 4 bases and 9 bases, in that order; junction bases with no gene match: 5. The germline V gene encodes CDR1 SGHNT and CDR2 YYREEE (reference sequence). The CDR3 has 14 amino acids. CDR3 protein: CASSPDRGRKKLFF. DNA for the CDR3: TGTGCCAGCAGCCCGGACAGGGGGCGCAAAAAACTGTTTTTT.

Concerning this clone itself: The sample has other DNA sequences that encode this CDR3 too. The genes are TRBV5-1 and TRBJ1-2, with D possibly matching TRBD1 (5 bases). Germline V gene lookup returns CDR1 SGHRS and CDR2 YFSETQ. V lost 0 bases and J lost 4, with 19 bases in between. This CDR3 region has 17 residues. The CDR3 DNA reads TGCGCCAGCAGCTTGGCCTCCAATCCGGAGGGGACCTATGGCTACACCTTC. It yields the protein CASSLASNPEGTYGYTF.

This rearrangement joins TRBV27 to TRBJ2-3, with 11 bases that match TRBD1. Germline V gene lookup returns CDR1 MNHEY and CDR2 SMNVEV (reference sequence). The CDR3 runs 15 residues. The J segment lost 4 bases and the V segment lost 5 bases, leaving 5 bases of the junction unmatched. Written as DNA, the CDR3 is TGTGCCAGCAGTACGGGACAGGGGGTATCAGATACGCAGTATTTT. Its translation: CASSTGQGVSDTQYF.

Comment on this clone: The same CDR3 can be traced to other DNA sequences in this sample. The rearrangement uses TRBV6-5 and TRBJ1-5; TRBD1 is a possible D gene (6 bases). The CDR3 totals 12 residues. V lost 7 bases and J 11 bases, leaving 15 bases between the germline ends. CDR1 MNHEY and CDR2 SVGAGI come from the germline V gene. The CDR3 DNA sequence: TGTGCCAGCACCAAGGGGACAACGTCCCAGCATTTT. Amino acids: CASTKGTTSQHF.

DNA of the CDR3: TGTGCCAGCAGTCCCCTAGGGGGCCGCGAGACCCAGTACTTC. Translating it yields CASSPLGGRETQYF. J is TRBJ2-5 and V is TRBV27, with 7 positions matching TRBD1. Trimming cost V 5 bases and J 5 bases; bases outside gene matches: 8. The CDR3 loop spans 14 amino acids. Germline V gives CDR1 MNHEY, CDR2 SMNVEV (reference sequence).

This rearrangement joins TRBV7-2 to TRBJ1-2; 9 nucleotides agree with TRBD1. From germline, CDR1 is SGHTA and CDR2 FQGNSA. V shed 5 bases and J 7 bases; nucleotides not matched to a gene: 14. The CDR3 covers 16 residues. This chain's CDR3 is CASSIDRSDRGGGYTF. The CDR3 coding sequence is TGTGCCAGCAGCATAGACCGCTCGGACAGGGGTGGTGGCTACACCTTC.

The chain is built from TRBV10-3 and TRBJ2-3; no reliable D call. CDR1 ENHRY and CDR2 SYGVKD come from the germline V gene. Trimming left V 5 bases short and J 4 bases short, with 4 bases between. The CDR3 is made up of 11 amino acids. CDR3 in DNA: TGTGCCATCAGTCGTGCAGATACGCAGTATTTT. Protein: CAISRADTQYF.

The V and J genes are TRBV14 and TRBJ2-5; a possible D gene is TRBD2 (5 bases). V was shortened by 0 bases and J by 14 bases, with 13 bases between the two germline ends. The CDR3 consists of 12 residues. Per the germline V gene, CDR1 is SGHDN and CDR2 is FVKESK. CDR3 protein: CASSQDLLTTYF. The CDR3 DNA reads as TGTGCCAGCAGCCAAGACCTCCTGACTACTTACTTC.

This rearrangement joins TRBV13 to TRBJ1-5, with D possibly TRBD1 on 5 matching bases. CDR1 and CDR2 (germline): PRHDT, FYEKMQ (reference sequence). The CDR3 consists of 15 residues. Trimming took 6 bases from V and 4 from J, leaving 16 bases between them. Here the CDR3 DNA reads TGTGCCAGCAGTAGGGGTGGCACAGAAAATCAGCCCCAGCATTTT. This sequence encodes CASSRGGTENQPQHF.

This chain links TRBV3-1 (or the pseudogene TRBV3-2) with TRBJ2-3; 8 bases map to TRBD2. This CDR3 contains 17 residues. CDR1 is LGHDT and CDR2 is YNNKEL in the germline V gene (reference sequence). With V trimmed by 3 bases and J by 4 bases, 12 bases remained unmatched. CDR3 bases: TGTGCCAGCAGCCAGGGACTAGGTATTTGGTTCCCAGATACGCAGTATTTT. It translates to CASSQGLGIWFPDTQYF.

The chain combines TRBV6-1 with TRBJ1-5; no reliable D call. The germline gives CDR1 MNHNS, CDR2 SASEGT. The V gene lost 2 bases and the J gene lost 6 bases, with 14 bases spanning the gap. The length of the CDR3 is 15 residues. In DNA, the CDR3 is TGTGCCAGCAGTGAACGTGGGTCACAAGGTCAGCCCCAGCATTTT. Its protein product is CASSERGSQGQPQHF.

CDR3 sequence (DNA): TGTGCCAGCAGTCCCGGACCCGGTGGTGAAGCTTTCTTT. Its translation: CASSPGPGGEAFF. J is TRBJ1-1 and V is TRBV12-3 or TRBV12-4, with unresolved D. The V and J ends lost 5 bases and 7 bases respectively, with 14 bases between them. CDR3 length: 13 amino acids.

The CDR3 loop is CASSISPPRSGNTGELFF. The CDR3 bases are TGTGCCAGTAGTATAAGCCCCCCCCGAAGTGGCAACACCGGGGAGCTGTTTTTT. The genes are TRBV19 and TRBJ2-2; no clear D. Germline CDR1 is LNHDA and CDR2 is SQIVND (reference sequence). This CDR3 is 18 amino acids long. V dropped 2 bases and J dropped 2 bases, with 18 bases sitting between them.

The rearrangement uses TRBV9 and TRBJ2-1; D ambiguous. Germline CDR1 and CDR2: SGDLS and YYNGEE. The CDR3 has 13 residues. V lost 0 bases and J 9 bases, leaving 10 bases between the germline ends. Here the CDR3 reads CASSVDLNSEQFF. DNA for the CDR3: TGTGCCAGCAGCGTAGACCTAAATAGTGAGCAGTTCTTC.

V is TRBV30 and J is TRBJ2-7, with 7 nucleotides matching TRBD1. V lost 6 bases to trimming and J lost 4 bases; unmatched junction nucleotides: 15. Per germline, CDR1 GTSNPN and CDR2 SVGIG (reference sequence). This CDR3 has 15 residues. CDR3 in DNA: TGTGCCTGTCTACCGCCGGGACAGCTAACTTACGAGCAGTACTTC. It is translated as CACLPPGQLTYEQYF.

The rearrangement uses TRBV19 and TRBJ2-1, with D perhaps matching TRBD2 (6 bases). Germline V gene data show CDR1 as LNHDA and CDR2 as SQIVND (reference sequence). CDR3 size: 14 residues. V gave up 5 bases and J gave up 3 bases, with 11 bases separating them. CDR3 coding DNA: TGTGCCAGTAGTGGGGGACTGGTCTACAATGAGCAGTTCTTC. Residues: CASSGGLVYNEQFF.

The V and J genes are TRBV5-1 and TRBJ2-5; TRBD2 might be the D (5 bases). With 0 bases removed from V and 5 bases from J, the gap between germline ends came to 8 bases. The CDR3 contains 13 residues. Germline values: CDR1 SGHRS, CDR2 YFSETQ. This CDR3 is CASSLGGQETQYF. Here the CDR3 DNA reads TGCGCCAGCAGCTTGGGAGGGCAGGAGACCCAGTACTTC.

Here the CDR3 DNA reads TGTGCCAGTGGTGACCCGAGTAGCGAGCAGTACTTC. This translates into CASGDPSSEQYF. The chain uses TRBV6-1 and TRBJ2-7; D ambiguous. The CDR3 covers 12 residues. Germline V gives CDR1 MNHNS, CDR2 SASEGT. Trimming took 9 bases from V and 6 from J, leaving 15 bases between them.

The rearrangement joins TRBV19 to TRBJ1-5; 12 bases are shared with TRBD1. CDR1 and CDR2 from the germline V gene are LNHDA and SQIVND (reference sequence). CDR3 length equals 20 residues. The junction had 14 bases not matched to a gene; V was cut back by 1 base and J by 4 bases. CDR3 amino acids: CASSIVMRISGQGANQPQHF. The CDR3 nucleotides read TGTGCCAGTAGTATAGTAATGAGAATTTCGGGACAGGGGGCGAATCAGCCCCAGCATTTT.

The chain employs TRBV10-3 and TRBJ1-3; D is unclear. Trimming removed 0 bases from V and 0 bases from J, with 0 bases in between. The CDR3 extends over 13 amino acids. In germline, CDR1 is ENHRY, CDR2 SYGVKD. The CDR3: CAISESSGNTIYF. The CDR3, as DNA: TGTGCCATCAGTGAGTCCTCTGGAAACACCATATATTTT.